This record covers a single T cell receptor (beta chain). From germline, CDR1 is SGHNT and CDR2 YYREEE (reference sequence). The CDR3 has 15 residues. V was trimmed by 0 bases and J by 0 bases, leaving 10 bases between them. The data derive from a study of blood T cell repertoires in COVID-19. Background on the study: The origin of the acute and convalescent COVID-19 samples was the United States, Italy and Spain. PBMCs, B-cell-depleted T cells, or T cells were the source of the cDNA or gDNA that made up the material.

Here immunoSEQ multiplex PCR was the method, and the copy in TCRdb shows in-frame clones only, minus some. This sample has 180,000 or so clones, with 84% found just once. Source material: peripheral blood. This chain links TRBV5-4 with TRBJ2-7; tentative D call: TRBD1 (5 bases). This TCR was sampled from a human donor with acute or convalescent COVID-19. The donor label of this sample is uncertain. The CDR3 loop is CASSLGRQSSYEQYF. For the CDR3, the DNA is TGTGCCAGCAGCTTGGGCAGACAGAGCTCCTACGAGCAGTACTTC.